What follows are 6 T cell receptor beta chains derived from one specimen sequenced in a study of Graves' ophthalmopathy and Graves' hyperthyroidism. RNA transcripts yielded amplified TCR beta CDR3 regions. The first round was an RT-PCR with HTBI primers, and the second round was a multiplex PCR. A single record per CDR3 protein comes from TCRdb applying MiXCR to the multiplex PCR reads. The sample carries 35,000 to 45,000 distinct CDR3 sequences, roughly 50% recorded once. The sequenced sample consisted of peripheral blood. Source of these receptors: an adult woman with stable Graves' hyperthyroidism.

V and J are TRBV24-1 and TRBJ2-7; 8 nucleotides align to TRBD1. This CDR3 is built from 14 residues. The germline gives CDR1 KGHDR, CDR2 SFDVKD. J gave up 5 bases and V 3 bases, and 5 bases lay outside the gene matches. CDR3 region: CATSDVGQGHEQYF. The CDR3 DNA reads TGTGCCACCAGTGATGTCGGACAGGGCCACGAGCAGTACTTC.

The chain uses TRBV25-1 and TRBJ1-4, with D hard to call. Germline CDR1 MGHDK, CDR2 SYGVNS. V was pared by 3 bases and J by 10 bases, with 15 bases between. The CDR3 is 14 residues long. The CDR3 DNA is TGTGCCAGCAGTGATAGTAGGGCCGAGGGAAAACTGTTTTTT. It is translated as CASSDSRAEGKLFF.

This clonotype occurred many times. The chain's CDR3 is CASRDRGRDTQYF. The CDR3 DNA is TGTGCCAGCAGGGACAGGGGGCGTGATACGCAGTATTTT. V gene TRBV6-5 combines with J gene TRBJ2-3, with 11 nucleotides matching TRBD1. The germline gives CDR1 MNHEY, CDR2 SVGAGI. Trimming removed 6 bases from V and 6 bases from J; junction bases left unmatched: 2. CDR3 size: 13 residues.

Concerning this clonotype itself: A read error is possible here, since a much larger clone lies one base away. The conserved phenylalanine or tryptophan normally closing the CDR3 is absent here, so this likely arose from a read error. The gene calls are TRBV4-1 and TRBJ2-5; D gene unclear. The CDR3 has 14 residues. V was cut by 4 bases and J by 1 base, with 10 bases left in between. In germline, CDR1 is MGHRA, CDR2 YSYEKL. In nucleotides, the CDR3 is TGCGCCAGCAGCCGAGCACCAGCCCAAGAGACCCAGTACTCC. Protein: CASSRAPAQETQYS.

This clonotype was detected many times. The rearrangement uses TRBV12-3 or TRBV12-4 and TRBJ1-1; D possibly corresponds to TRBD1 (5 bases). CDR3 size: 15 residues. Between the trimmed V and J ends, which lost 5 bases and 0 bases, there was a span of 13 bases. CDR3: CASSLLGLLNTEAFF. The CDR3 nucleotides read TGTGCCAGCAGTCTCTTGGGACTTCTGAACACTGAAGCTTTCTTT.

Ten or more counts support this clonotype. This chain links TRBV4-1 with TRBJ2-5; D is possibly TRBD2 (7 bases). Trimming left V 4 bases short and J 5 bases short, with 20 bases between. Looked up from germline, CDR1 is MGHRA and CDR2 is YSYEKL. This CDR3 region has 16 residues. In nucleotides, the CDR3 is TGCGCCAGCAGCCGAGACCTAGGGGGAGGGCCTGAGACCCAGTACTTC. Translation gives CASSRDLGGGPETQYF.